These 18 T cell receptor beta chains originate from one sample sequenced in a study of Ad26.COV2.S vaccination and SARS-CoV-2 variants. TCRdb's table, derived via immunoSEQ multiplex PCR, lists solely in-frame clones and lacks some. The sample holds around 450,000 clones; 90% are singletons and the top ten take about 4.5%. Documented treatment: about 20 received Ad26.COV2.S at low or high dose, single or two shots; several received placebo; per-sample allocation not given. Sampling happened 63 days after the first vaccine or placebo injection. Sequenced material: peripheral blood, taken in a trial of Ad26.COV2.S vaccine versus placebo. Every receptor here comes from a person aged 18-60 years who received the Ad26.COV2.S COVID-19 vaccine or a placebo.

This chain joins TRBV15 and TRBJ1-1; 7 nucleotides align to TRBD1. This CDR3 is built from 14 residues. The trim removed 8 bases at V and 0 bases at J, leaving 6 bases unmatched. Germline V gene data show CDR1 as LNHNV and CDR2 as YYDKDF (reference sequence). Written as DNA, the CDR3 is TGTGCCACCCGTTGGGACAGATTGAACACTGAAGCTTTCTTT. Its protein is CATRWDRLNTEAFF.

The CDR3 loop reads CSVPTRFPYGYTF. CDR3 nucleotides: TGCAGCGTCCCTACCCGATTTCCCTATGGCTACACCTTC. The rearrangement links TRBV29-1 to TRBJ1-2; D unclear. This CDR3 comprises 13 residues. Germline assignment: CDR1 SQVTM and CDR2 ANQGSEA. V dropped 6 bases and J dropped 4 bases, with 15 bases sitting between them.

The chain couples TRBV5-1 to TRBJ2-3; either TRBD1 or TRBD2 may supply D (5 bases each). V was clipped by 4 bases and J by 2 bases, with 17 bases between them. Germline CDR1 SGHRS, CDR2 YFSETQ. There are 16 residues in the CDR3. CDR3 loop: CASSLMGRSATDTQYF. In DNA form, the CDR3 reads TGCGCCAGCAGCCTGATGGGACGGTCTGCCACAGATACGCAGTATTTT.

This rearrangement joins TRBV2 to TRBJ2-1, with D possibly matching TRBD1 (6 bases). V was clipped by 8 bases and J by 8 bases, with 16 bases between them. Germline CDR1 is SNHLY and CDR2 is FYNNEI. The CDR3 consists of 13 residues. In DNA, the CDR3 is TGTGCCAGCCGCAGGGGTCTCGTGGATGAGCAGTTCTTC. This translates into CASRRGLVDEQFF.

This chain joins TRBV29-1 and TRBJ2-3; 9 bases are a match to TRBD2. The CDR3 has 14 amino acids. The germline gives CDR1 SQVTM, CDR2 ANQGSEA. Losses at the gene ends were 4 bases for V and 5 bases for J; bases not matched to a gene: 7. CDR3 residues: CSVGSLAGLDTQYF. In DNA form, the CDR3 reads TGCAGCGTTGGGTCACTAGCGGGCCTAGATACGCAGTATTTT.

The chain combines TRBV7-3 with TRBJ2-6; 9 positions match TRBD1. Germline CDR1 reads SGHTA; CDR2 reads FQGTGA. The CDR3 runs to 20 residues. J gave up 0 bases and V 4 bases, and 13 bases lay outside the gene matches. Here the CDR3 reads CASSSPGQGTPSSGANVLTF. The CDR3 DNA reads TGTGCCAGCAGCTCCCCGGGACAGGGAACACCCTCCTCTGGGGCCAACGTCCTGACTTTC.

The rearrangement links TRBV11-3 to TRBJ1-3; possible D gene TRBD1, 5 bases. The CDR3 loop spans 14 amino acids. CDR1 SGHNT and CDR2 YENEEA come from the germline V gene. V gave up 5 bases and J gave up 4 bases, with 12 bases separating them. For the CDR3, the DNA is TGTGCCAGCAGCCCAGGACACCCGGGAAACACCATATATTTT. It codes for CASSPGHPGNTIYF. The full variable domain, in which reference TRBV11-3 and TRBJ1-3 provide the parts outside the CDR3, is EAGVVQSPRYKIIEKKQPVAFWCNPISGHNTLYWYLQNLGQGPELLIRYENEEAVDDSQLPKDRFSAERLKGVDSTLKIQPAELGDSAVYLCASSPGHPGNTIYFGEGSWLTVV.

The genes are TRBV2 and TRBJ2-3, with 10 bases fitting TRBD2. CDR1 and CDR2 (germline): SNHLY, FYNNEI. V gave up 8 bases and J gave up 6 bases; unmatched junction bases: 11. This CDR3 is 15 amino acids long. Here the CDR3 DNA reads TGTGCCAGCCCCCGACTAGCGGGTCTGGTGGATACGCAGTATTTT. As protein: CASPRLAGLVDTQYF.

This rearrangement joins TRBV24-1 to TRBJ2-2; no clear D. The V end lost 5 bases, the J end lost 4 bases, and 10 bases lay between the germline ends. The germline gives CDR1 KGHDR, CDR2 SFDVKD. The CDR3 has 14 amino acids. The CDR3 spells CATSASVSTGELFF. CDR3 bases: TGTGCCACCAGTGCGTCAGTGAGCACCGGGGAGCTGTTTTTT.

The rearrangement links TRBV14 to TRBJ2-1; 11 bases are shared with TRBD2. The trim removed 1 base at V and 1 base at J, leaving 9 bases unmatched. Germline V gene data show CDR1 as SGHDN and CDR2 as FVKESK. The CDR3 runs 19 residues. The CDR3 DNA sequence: TGTGCCAGCAGCCAAGCAGGTCTAGCGGGAGGCCGATCCTACAATGAGCAGTTCTTC. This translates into CASSQAGLAGGRSYNEQFF.

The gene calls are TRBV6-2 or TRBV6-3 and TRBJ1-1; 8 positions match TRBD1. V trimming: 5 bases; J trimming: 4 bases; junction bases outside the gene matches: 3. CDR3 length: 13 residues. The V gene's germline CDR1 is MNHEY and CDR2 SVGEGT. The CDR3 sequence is CASSDTGGTEAFF. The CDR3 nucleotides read TGTGCCAGCAGTGATACAGGGGGCACTGAAGCTTTCTTT.

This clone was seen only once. The CDR3 DNA reads TGCGCCAGCAGCGATAGCGGGAACTCCTACGAGCAGTACTTC. This encodes CASSDSGNSYEQYF. This sequence joins TRBV5-1 and TRBJ2-7; 8 nucleotides align to TRBD2. The CDR3 extends over 14 amino acids. V shed 4 bases, J shed 0 bases, and the junction held 3 bases outside the gene matches. Germline V gene lookup returns CDR1 SGHRS and CDR2 YFSETQ.

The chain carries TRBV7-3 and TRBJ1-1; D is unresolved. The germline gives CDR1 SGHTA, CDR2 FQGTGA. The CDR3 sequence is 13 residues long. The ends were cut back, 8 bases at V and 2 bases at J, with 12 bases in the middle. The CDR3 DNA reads TGTGCCAGCGCCTTGAGTGGAAACACTGAAGCTTTCTTT. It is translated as CASALSGNTEAFF.

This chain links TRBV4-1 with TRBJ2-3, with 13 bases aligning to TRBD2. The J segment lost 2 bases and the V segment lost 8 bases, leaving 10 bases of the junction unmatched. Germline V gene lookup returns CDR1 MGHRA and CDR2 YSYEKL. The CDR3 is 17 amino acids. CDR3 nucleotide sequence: TGCGCCAGCCGGGGAGCGGGACTAGCGGGATACACAGATACGCAGTATTTT. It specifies CASRGAGLAGYTDTQYF.

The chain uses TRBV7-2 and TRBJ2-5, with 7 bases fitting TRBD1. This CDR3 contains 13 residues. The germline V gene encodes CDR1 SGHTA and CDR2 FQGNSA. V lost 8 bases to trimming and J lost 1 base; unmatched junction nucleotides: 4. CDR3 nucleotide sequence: TGTGCCAGCTCAGAGGGGGCCCAAGAGACCCAGTACTTC. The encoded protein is CASSEGAQETQYF.

The CDR3 region is CASSPYSSGRGDEQFF. CDR3 bases: TGCGCCAGCAGCCCCTACTCTAGCGGGAGGGGTGATGAGCAGTTCTTC. This rearrangement joins TRBV5-1 to TRBJ2-1; TRBD2 aligns across 12 bases. V was clipped by 4 bases and J by 8 bases; unmatched bases: 10. Looked up from germline, CDR1 is SGHRS and CDR2 is YFSETQ. This CDR3 is built from 16 residues.

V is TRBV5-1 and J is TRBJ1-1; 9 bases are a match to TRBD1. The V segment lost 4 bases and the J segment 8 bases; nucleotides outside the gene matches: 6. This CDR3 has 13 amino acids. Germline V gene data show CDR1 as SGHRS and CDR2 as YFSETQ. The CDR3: CASSPGQGREAFF. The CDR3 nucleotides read TGCGCCAGCAGCCCCGGACAGGGGAGAGAAGCTTTCTTT.

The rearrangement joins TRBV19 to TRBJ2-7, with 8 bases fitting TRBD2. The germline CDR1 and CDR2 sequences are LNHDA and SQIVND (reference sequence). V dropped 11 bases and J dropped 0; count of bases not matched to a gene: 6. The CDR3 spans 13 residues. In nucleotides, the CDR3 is TGTGCCGTTAGCGGGACCTACTCCTACGAGCAGTACTTC. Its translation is CAVSGTYSYEQYF.